The 32 T cell receptor beta chains in this list originate from one sample, sequenced in a study of CD8 T cells in ankylosing spondylitis. General study points: In ankylosing spondylitis blood, a motif of roughly 8 highly homologous TCR beta variants appeared characteristic.

No antigen is known for these receptors. Via MiXCR, TCRdb re-called the 5' RACE reads, giving one row per CDR3 protein. The table shows about 330,000 distinct CDR3 sequences, with less than 9.5% occurring only once. Material for sequencing was blood, either unsorted or a sorted T cell fraction (not recorded which). These receptors were taken from a male donor with ankylosing spondylitis.

In its sample, this clonotype was seen a few times. Here the CDR3 reads CASGIAGDYEQYF. CDR3 bases: TGTGCCAGTGGGATAGCGGGAGACTACGAGCAGTACTTC. V usage is TRBV19 and J usage is TRBJ2-7, with 9 bases aligning to TRBD2. This CDR3 is built from 13 residues. Germline CDR1 and CDR2: LNHDA and SQIVND (reference sequence). V lost 8 bases to trimming and J lost 3 bases; unmatched junction nucleotides: 5.

This clonotype was detected a few times. The V and J genes are TRBV2 and TRBJ2-7; no clear D gene. The length of the CDR3 is 12 residues. V lost 11 bases and J lost 4, with 15 bases in between. The germline V gene has CDR1 SNHLY and CDR2 FYNNEI. The chain's CDR3 is CAHTQKSYEQYF. The CDR3 DNA reads as TGTGCCCACACCCAGAAATCGTACGAGCAGTACTTC.

This sequence joins TRBV9 and TRBJ2-2; D may be TRBD2 (5 bases). The CDR3 is 16 residues long. Trimming shortened V by 0 bases and J by 6 bases, and 15 bases separated the two germline ends. The germline CDR1 and CDR2 sequences are SGDLS and YYNGEE. The CDR3 spells CASSVGGSRSAGELFF. CDR3 DNA: TGTGCCAGCAGCGTAGGAGGGTCCAGAAGTGCCGGGGAGCTGTTTTTT. The whole variable domain, remainder taken from reference TRBV9 and TRBJ2-2, is DSGVTQTPKHLITATGQRVTLRCSPRSGDLSVYWYQQSLDQGLQFLIQYYNGEERAKGNILERFSAQQFPDLHSELNLSSLELGDSALYFCASSVGGSRSAGELFFGEGSRLTVL.

This clonotype was observed a few times. CDR3 nucleotides: TGCAGCGTTAAAAGCGGGAGGGCCCTGGGCGAGCAGTACTTC. As protein: CSVKSGRALGEQYF. The genes are TRBV29-1 and TRBJ2-7; 10 nucleotides align to TRBD2. Losses at the gene ends were 5 bases for V and 6 bases for J; bases not matched to a gene: 10. The CDR3 covers 14 residues. The germline CDR1 and CDR2 sequences are SQVTM and ANQGSEA.

This clonotype was seen a handful of times. The V and J genes are TRBV6-1 and TRBJ2-7; the match to TRBD2 covers 10 bases. This CDR3 is 16 amino acids long. CDR1 is MNHNS, CDR2 SASEGT, per germline. J gave up 6 bases and V 6 bases, and 14 bases lay outside the gene matches. The DNA of the CDR3 is TGTGCCAGCAGGCCCGGGGGGCTAGCGGGAGTACGCGAGCAGTACTTC. Its protein is CASRPGGLAGVREQYF.

This clonotype has a handful of counts. The V gene is TRBV10-1, the J gene TRBJ2-7, with D uncertain. With 4 bases removed from V and 7 bases from J, the gap between germline ends came to 14 bases. This CDR3 is 13 amino acids long. Germline CDR1 and CDR2: WNHNN and SYGVQD (reference sequence). The CDR3 sequence is CASSAASSWEQYF. The CDR3 region has the DNA TGCGCCAGCAGTGCGGCTAGTTCGTGGGAGCAGTACTTC.

This clonotype was picked up a small number of times. One end of the junction varies from germline; a read error may be responsible. The chain couples TRBV7-7 to TRBJ2-2; maybe TRBD1 (5 bases). Germline V CDR1 and CDR2: SSHAT, FNYEAQ (reference sequence). This CDR3 contains 14 residues. As DNA, the CDR3 is TGTGCTAGCAGCTCCGGACACTTGGACGGGGAGCTGTTTTTT. Residues: CASSSGHLDGELFF. The full variable domain, rest sourced from reference TRBV7-7 and TRBJ2-2, is GAGVSQSPRYKVTKRGQDVTLRCDPISSHATLYWYQQALGQGPEFLTYFNYEAQPDKSGLPSDRFSAERPEGSISTLTIQRTEQRDSAMYRCASSSGHLDGELFFGEGSRLTVL.

In this sample, this clonotype turned up a few times. The V gene is TRBV19, the J gene TRBJ2-7; maybe TRBD2 (6 bases). Trimming removed 5 bases from V and 6 bases from J, with 11 bases in between. The CDR3 consists of 12 residues. Looked up from germline, CDR1 is LNHDA and CDR2 is SQIVND (reference sequence). CDR3 in amino acids: CASSPGAGEQYF. The CDR3 DNA reads as TGTGCCAGTAGTCCCGGAGCGGGCGAGCAGTACTTC.

In this sample, this clonotype turned up a few times. The chain employs TRBV5-1 and TRBJ2-7; 7 bases are shared with TRBD1. Trimming at V came to 4 bases and at J to 3 bases, leaving 7 bases not matched to a gene. The CDR3 loop spans 14 amino acids. CDR1 SGHRS and CDR2 YFSETQ come from the germline V gene. The DNA for the CDR3 is TGCGCCAGCAGCGCGTTGGGACAGATCTACGAGCAGTACTTC. It translates to CASSALGQIYEQYF.

This clonotype was seen a few times. The rearrangement links TRBV6-5 to TRBJ2-2, with 14 bases aligning to TRBD2. With V trimmed by 4 bases and J by 5 bases, 6 bases remained unmatched. Germline V CDR1 and CDR2: MNHEY, SVGAGI. The CDR3 contains 17 residues. The chain's CDR3 is CASSFDGLAGGTGELFF. As DNA, the CDR3 is TGTGCCAGCAGTTTCGACGGACTAGCGGGGGGAACCGGGGAGCTGTTTTTT.

This clonotype has just a few counts. V is TRBV7-2 and J is TRBJ2-7; D is possibly TRBD1 (6 bases). Germline V lookup: CDR1 SGHTA, CDR2 FQGNSA. There are 15 residues in the CDR3. The V gene lost 5 bases and the J gene lost 2 bases, with 16 bases spanning the gap. Here the CDR3 reads CASSEGVPYAYEQYF. DNA of the CDR3: TGTGCCAGCAGCGAGGGGGTTCCTTACGCCTACGAGCAGTACTTC.

The table lists this clonotype with a few counts. The chain joins TRBV19 to TRBJ1-5; a weak D match, TRBD1 (6 bases). The CDR3 has 14 residues. The germline V and J ends were trimmed by 3 bases and 5 bases, with 11 bases remaining between them. The V gene's germline CDR1 is LNHDA and CDR2 SQIVND (reference sequence). CDR3 sequence: CASSIRTEDQPQHF. CDR3 coding DNA: TGTGCCAGTAGTATCAGGACAGAAGATCAGCCCCAGCATTTT.

The V call is TRBV27, the J call TRBJ2-1, with unresolved D. In germline, CDR1 is MNHEY, CDR2 SMNVEV (reference sequence). CDR3 length: 13 amino acids. Trimming removed 6 bases at V and 4 bases at J, with 10 bases between. CDR3 residues: CASRLSRYNEQFF. The CDR3 DNA follows: TGTGCCAGCAGATTGTCACGGTACAATGAGCAGTTCTTC.

There are a few counts of this clonotype. The chain is built from TRBV20-1 and TRBJ2-3; TRBD2 is a possible D gene (5 bases). Per the germline V gene, CDR1 is DFQATT and CDR2 is SNEGSKA (reference sequence). The CDR3 runs to 14 residues. V shed 3 bases and J shed 4 bases, with 14 bases lying between them. The CDR3 loop reads CSARASGSADTQYF. CDR3 coding DNA: TGCAGTGCTAGGGCAAGCGGCAGCGCAGATACGCAGTATTTT.

This clonotype was observed at least ten times. The chain joins TRBV5-1 to TRBJ1-1; D gene ambiguous. Per germline, CDR1 SGHRS and CDR2 YFSETQ. CDR3 size: 12 residues. V lost 1 base to trimming and J lost 7 bases, with 8 bases between them. This CDR3 reads CASSLIWGEAFF. CDR3 coding DNA: TGCGCCAGCAGCTTGATCTGGGGTGAAGCTTTCTTT.

The rearrangement links TRBV29-1 to TRBJ2-3, with D unresolved. This CDR3 region has 15 residues. The germline gives CDR1 SQVTM, CDR2 ANQGSEA. Trimming stripped 2 bases from V and 6 bases from J, with 18 bases between. The CDR3 DNA reads as TGCAGCGTTGAACCCGACTCGACACGGCGGGATACGCAGTATTTT. As protein: CSVEPDSTRRDTQYF.

The chain has TRBV20-1 and TRBJ2-7, with D tentatively TRBD2 (6 bases). The CDR3 has 13 residues. V lost 6 bases and J lost 2, with 14 bases in between. From germline, CDR1 is DFQATT and CDR2 SNEGSKA (reference sequence). In DNA form, the CDR3 reads TGCAGTGCGATAGGTCCGGGGGCCTACGAGCAGTACTTC. Translated: CSAIGPGAYEQYF.

The J gene is TRBJ2-7, the V gene TRBV10-3; possible D gene TRBD2, 6 bases. Looked up from germline, CDR1 is ENHRY and CDR2 is SYGVKD. The CDR3 totals 13 residues. Trimming stripped 3 bases from V and 2 bases from J, with 8 bases between. Here the CDR3 DNA reads TGTGCCATCAGTGACGGCGGGACCTACGAGCAGTACTTC. This codes for CAISDGGTYEQYF.

This clonotype was seen many times. The chain recombines TRBV29-1 with TRBJ2-1; weak D call: TRBD1 (5 bases). The CDR3 length is 11 residues. V gave up 7 bases and J gave up 7 bases, with 11 bases separating them. Germline V gene sequence: CDR1 SQVTM, CDR2 ANQGSEA. The CDR3 sequence is CSGMGQNEQFF. In DNA form, the CDR3 reads TGCAGCGGAATGGGGCAGAATGAGCAGTTCTTC.

The chain links TRBV28 to TRBJ1-1; D ambiguous. The germline gives CDR1 MDHEN, CDR2 SYDVKM. Trimming left V 5 bases short and J 0 bases short, with 13 bases between. CDR3 length: 15 amino acids. In nucleotides, the CDR3 is TGTGCCAGCAGTACTCGGGCCAGTATGAACACTGAAGCTTTCTTT. This encodes CASSTRASMNTEAFF.

V usage is TRBV10-3 and J usage is TRBJ2-1; D gene ambiguous. Between the trimmed V and J ends, which lost 3 bases and 5 bases, there was a span of 8 bases. CDR1 is ENHRY and CDR2 is SYGVKD in the germline V gene. The CDR3 runs 13 residues. The CDR3 reads CAISDRANNEQFF. As DNA, the CDR3 is TGTGCCATCAGTGACCGGGCAAACAATGAGCAGTTCTTC.

This clonotype was recorded at least ten times. The chain combines TRBV11-2 with TRBJ2-3; 8 positions match TRBD2. With 1 base clipped from V and 8 bases from J, the junction kept 8 bases outside the gene matches. The length of the CDR3 is 15 residues. Germline assignment: CDR1 SGHAT and CDR2 FQNNGV. The CDR3 nucleotides read TGTGCCAGCAGCTTAGTCCGCACCCTAGCGGGTACGCAGTATTTT. Translation gives CASSLVRTLAGTQYF. The full variable domain, with the rest looked up from reference TRBV11-2 and TRBJ2-3, is EAGVAQSPRYKIIEKRQSVAFWCNPISGHATLYWYQQILGQGPKLLIQFQNNGVVDDSQLPKDRFSAERLKGVDSTLKIQPAKLEDSAVYLCASSLVRTLAGTQYFGPGTRLTVL.

The sample holds a few counts of this clonotype. The V gene is TRBV27, the J gene TRBJ2-2; D gene uncertain. Germline CDR1 and CDR2: MNHEY and SMNVEV (reference sequence). The ends were cut back, 3 bases at V and 3 bases at J, with 8 bases in the middle. This CDR3 region has 14 residues. The chain's CDR3 is CASSFSQHTGELFF. The CDR3 coding sequence is TGTGCCAGCAGTTTCTCCCAGCACACCGGGGAGCTGTTTTTT.

This clonotype came up many times. The chain's CDR3 is CASSPVGPTDTQYF. DNA of the CDR3: TGTGCCAGCAGTCCTGTAGGTCCCACAGATACGCAGTATTTT. The gene calls are TRBV12-3 or TRBV12-4 and TRBJ2-3; D unclear. CDR3 length equals 14 residues. Deletions cut 5 bases from V and 2 bases from J, with 11 bases between.

This clonotype was seen more than once but under ten times. The chain links TRBV27 to TRBJ2-7, with D tentatively TRBD1 or TRBD2 (6 bases each). This CDR3 has 16 residues. V lost 2 bases to trimming and J lost 5 bases, with 19 bases between them. CDR1 is MNHEY, CDR2 SMNVEV, per germline (reference sequence). Here the CDR3 reads CASSLRGASRSDEQYF. CDR3 DNA: TGTGCCAGCAGTTTAAGGGGGGCGAGTAGGTCGGACGAGCAGTACTTC.

V usage is TRBV4-1 and J usage is TRBJ2-1; no clear D. CDR1 and CDR2 (germline): MGHRA, YSYEKL. The CDR3 sequence is 14 residues long. V was clipped by 4 bases and J by 6 bases, with 13 bases between them. CDR3 in DNA: TGCGCCAGCAGCCCACTTTTCCGTATCAATGAGCAGTTCTTC. Its translation: CASSPLFRINEQFF.

The rearrangement links TRBV15 to TRBJ2-1; perhaps TRBD2 as D (6 bases). Per germline, CDR1 LNHNV and CDR2 YYDKDF (reference sequence). Trimming took 0 bases from V and 12 from J, leaving 12 bases between them. The CDR3 loop spans 13 amino acids. CDR3 sequence reads: CATSRDQLAGQFF. CDR3 nucleotides: TGTGCCACCAGCAGAGATCAACTAGCTGGGCAGTTCTTC. The whole variable domain, remainder taken from reference TRBV15 and TRBJ2-1, is DAMVIQNPRYQVTQFGKPVTLSCSQTLNHNVMYWYQQKSSQAPKLLFHYYDKDFNNEADTPDNFQSRRPNTSFCFLDIRSPGLGDTAMYLCATSRDQLAGQFFGPGTRLTVL.

This clonotype was seen only a few times. A read error may account for a junction end that differs from germline. The V call is TRBV4-1, the J call TRBJ2-7; TRBD1 aligns across 9 bases. Per germline, CDR1 MGHRA and CDR2 YSYEKL. This CDR3 has 14 residues. Written as DNA, the CDR3 is TGCGTCAGCAGCCCGACAGGGGGTTTCTACGAGCAGTACTTC. This codes for CVSSPTGGFYEQYF.

V usage is TRBV14 and J usage is TRBJ1-1, with D possibly being TRBD1 (5 bases). The CDR3 loop spans 14 amino acids. Germline V lookup: CDR1 SGHDN, CDR2 FVKESK. V shed 2 bases and J shed 5 bases, with 12 bases lying between them. The CDR3 DNA sequence: TGTGCCAGCAGCCAACTTCAGGGTAGGACTGAAGCTTTCTTT. This sequence encodes CASSQLQGRTEAFF.

This clonotype appeared a few times. The chain employs TRBV12-3 or TRBV12-4 and TRBJ1-4; D not resolved. With 3 bases removed from V and 7 bases from J, the gap between germline ends came to 9 bases. The CDR3 spans 13 residues. Here the CDR3 reads CASSFGPGEKLFF. CDR3 coding DNA: TGTGCCAGCAGTTTTGGCCCGGGTGAAAAACTGTTTTTT.

This clonotype has at least ten counts. J is TRBJ1-1 and V is TRBV30; no firm D call. Germline CDR1 reads GTSNPN; CDR2 reads SVGIG (reference sequence). Trimming stripped 1 base from V and 1 base from J, with 13 bases between. The CDR3 sequence is 15 residues long. The chain's CDR3 is CAWSAMDGRNTEAFF. The CDR3 DNA reads TGTGCCTGGAGTGCCATGGACGGTCGGAACACTGAAGCTTTCTTT.

This clonotype appeared a few times. This chain joins TRBV14 and TRBJ2-7, with 8 bases identical to TRBD2. The V gene's germline CDR1 is SGHDN and CDR2 FVKESK. This CDR3 is 18 amino acids long. The trim removed 3 bases at V and 0 bases at J, leaving 13 bases unmatched. CDR3 nucleotides: TGTGCCAGCAGCCAGGAGGGGTATGGGAGCGGGAGCTCCTACGAGCAGTACTTC. Its translation is CASSQEGYGSGSSYEQYF.